The entry that follows covers one T cell receptor (beta chain) sequence. What it binds is unknown. This record comes from a study of T cell responses to AZD1222 COVID-19 vaccine. Whole-study findings and limits: Spike regions recognized by vaccine-associated CD4 TCRs spanned the protein, led by 160-218 and 743-854.

TCRdb keeps only in-frame clones here, not all; method: immunoSEQ multiplex PCR. The sample lists roughly 160,000 clones, approximately 90% occurring once. The ends lost 4 bases at V and 2 bases at J; junction bases unmatched: 6. The germline V gene has CDR1 SGHDT and CDR2 YYEEEE. CDR3 length: 14 amino acids. The chain employs TRBV5-6 and TRBJ2-7; 7 nucleotides line up with TRBD1. This receptor was taken from an adult in good health. The sample here was peripheral blood, taken on day 0 of AZD1222 vaccination. This CDR3 reads CASSPGQAAYEQYF. The CDR3 nucleotides are TGTGCCAGCAGCCCTGGACAGGCCGCCTACGAGCAGTACTTC.